The clone carrying this T cell receptor beta chain was counted many times. The target antigen is unknown. The entry originates in a study of human T cells and chemical hapten exposure. Points from the study as a whole: Each of the donors had alopecia, so their immune responses may not resemble those of healthy people.

Unmatched junction bases numbered 8, after V lost 4 bases and J lost 8 bases. This CDR3 contains 15 residues. Germline CDR1 reads SEHNR; CDR2 reads FQNEAQ (reference sequence). TCRdb fed the RACE reads into MiXCR, producing one record per CDR3 protein. The sample shows 75,000 to 100,000 distinct CDR3 sequences, about 9.3% of them seen only once. Time point here: patch test 2, 6 weeks after DPC sensitization. Stated treatment: therapeutic diphenylcyclopropenone sensitization with weekly scalp DPC. The sample in question was whole blood, obtained in connection with sensitization to the hapten diphenylcyclopropenone (DPC). The clonotype originates from a woman aged 40 to 55 with alopecia areata. Some clones in this sample may be carry-over from other donors' samples. The V gene is TRBV7-9, the J gene TRBJ2-1; 10 bases agree with TRBD2. This CDR3 is CASSSQGGTSDEQFF. CDR3 nucleotides: TGTGCCAGCAGCTCACAAGGTGGGACTAGCGATGAGCAGTTCTTC.